Below, 23 T cell receptor beta chains from the same sample are listed, as sequenced in a study of shared clonotypes between healthy human individuals. Libraries were prepared by immunoSEQ multiplex PCR; TCRdb keeps only in-frame clonotypes and omits some of them. The sample lists some 1 million clones, about 77% occurring once. Material for sequencing was memory CD4+ T cells sorted from blood. Subset here: CD45RA-negative fraction. These receptors were taken from a man younger than 30 in good health.

In regard to this clone: The identical CDR3 is also encoded by other nucleotide sequences in the sample. CDR3 DNA sequence: TGCAGCGCTCCGGGACAGGGGGACACCGGGGAGCTGTTTTTT. Protein product: CSAPGQGDTGELFF. The chain joins TRBV29-1 to TRBJ2-2; 11 bases are shared with TRBD1. This CDR3 comprises 14 residues. V shed 7 bases, J shed 3 bases, and the junction held 4 bases outside the gene matches. Germline CDR1 reads SQVTM; CDR2 reads ANQGSEA.

Details on this clone: Other DNA variants within this sample encode the same CDR3. This chain joins TRBV29-1 and TRBJ2-7, with 9 bases matching TRBD1. After removal of 6 bases from V and 0 bases from J, the junction contained 3 bases not matched to a gene. Germline V CDR1 and CDR2: SQVTM, ANQGSEA. The CDR3 loop spans 13 amino acids. The CDR3 sequence is CSVRQGGSYEQYF. Written as DNA, the CDR3 is TGCAGCGTCCGACAGGGGGGCTCCTACGAGCAGTACTTC.

The rearrangement links TRBV10-2 to TRBJ2-3, with TRBD2 identical over 13 bases. Germline CDR1 reads WSHSY; CDR2 reads SAAADI. The CDR3 has 15 amino acids. V was pared by 6 bases and J by 8 bases, with 8 bases of the junction left unmatched. CDR3 region: CASSSGLAGEGTQYF. The CDR3, as DNA: TGCGCCAGCAGCAGCGGACTAGCGGGAGAGGGTACGCAGTATTTT.

The V gene is TRBV27, the J gene TRBJ1-2; TRBD1 agrees at 8 bases. V gave up 6 bases and J gave up 0 bases; unmatched junction bases: 6. In germline, CDR1 is MNHEY, CDR2 SMNVEV (reference sequence). This CDR3 region has 15 residues. CDR3 DNA: TGTGCCAGCAGGGGGACAGGATCTTCTAACTATGGCTACACCTTC. This gives the protein CASRGTGSSNYGYTF.

The chain employs TRBV5-1 and TRBJ1-4; 8 nucleotides line up with TRBD1. Germline CDR1 SGHRS, CDR2 YFSETQ. The CDR3 is made up of 15 amino acids. V trimming: 4 bases; J trimming: 8 bases; junction bases outside the gene matches: 10. The chain's CDR3 is CASSLRGTGEEKLFF. CDR3 nucleotide sequence: TGCGCCAGCAGCCTACGAGGGACAGGAGAAGAAAAACTGTTTTTT.

The chain links TRBV2 to TRBJ1-5; maybe TRBD1 (5 bases). Germline CDR1 reads SNHLY; CDR2 reads FYNNEI. CDR3 length equals 14 residues. The V gene lost 6 bases and the J gene lost 3 bases, with 12 bases spanning the gap. For the CDR3, the DNA is TGTGCCAGCAGGGGGGAACAGTCCAATCAGCCCCAGCATTTT. Translated: CASRGEQSNQPQHF.

This clone was found a few times. V gene TRBV5-6 combines with J gene TRBJ2-2, with TRBD1 matching over 8 bases. CDR3 length equals 17 residues. The V gene end was trimmed by 0 bases and the J gene end by 3 bases; junction bases not matched to a gene: 7. The germline V gene encodes CDR1 SGHDT and CDR2 YYEEEE. The CDR3 is CASSLAGRGRYTGELFF. CDR3 bases: TGTGCCAGCAGCTTGGCGGGCAGGGGGCGGTACACCGGGGAGCTGTTTTTT. The full variable domain, rest sourced from reference TRBV5-6 and TRBJ2-2, is DAGVTQSPTHLIKTRGQQVTLRCSPKSGHDTVSWYQQALGQGPQFIFQYYEEEERQRGNFPDRFSGHQFPNYSSELNVNALLLGDSALYLCASSLAGRGRYTGELFFGEGSRLTVL.

This chain connects TRBV11-3 to TRBJ2-5, with 7 nucleotides matching TRBD2. V was pared by 1 base and J by 7 bases, with 6 bases of the junction left unmatched. The CDR3 covers 14 residues. Germline CDR1 reads SGHNT; CDR2 reads YENEEA. DNA for the CDR3: TGTGCCAGCAGCTTAGGGGGAGGGCGGCGGACCCAGTACTTC. Translation gives CASSLGGGRRTQYF.

J is TRBJ1-4 and V is TRBV5-1; perhaps TRBD1 as D (5 bases). V was cut by 3 bases and J by 4 bases, with 10 bases left in between. The CDR3 extends over 14 amino acids. CDR1 SGHRS and CDR2 YFSETQ come from the germline V gene. The CDR3 bases are TGCGCCAGCAGCTGGGGACCGATTAATGAAAAACTGTTTTTT. Translated: CASSWGPINEKLFF.

In the case of this clone: This sample includes further DNA sequences coding for the same CDR3. J is TRBJ1-1 and V is TRBV7-8; perhaps TRBD1 as D (6 bases). The CDR3 totals 14 residues. V shed 5 bases and J shed 1 base, with 11 bases lying between them. The germline V gene encodes CDR1 SGHVS and CDR2 FQNEAQ. The DNA for the CDR3 is TGTGCCAGCAGCAGTGGACAGCCGAACACTGAAGCTTTCTTT. It is translated as CASSSGQPNTEAFF. The full variable domain, with the rest looked up from reference TRBV7-8 and TRBJ1-1, is GAGVSQSPRYKVAKRGQDVALRCDPISGHVSLFWYQQALGQGPEFLTYFQNEAQLDKSGLPSDRFFAERPEGSVSTLKIQRTQQEDSAVYLCASSSGQPNTEAFFGQGTRLTVV.

This clone was seen only a few times. The chain combines TRBV28 with TRBJ1-2, with D possibly TRBD1 on 5 matching bases. The CDR3 is 15 amino acids. Looked up from germline, CDR1 is MDHEN and CDR2 is SYDVKM. The germline V and J ends were trimmed by 7 bases and 2 bases, with 17 bases remaining between them. The CDR3 nucleotides are TGTGCCAGCACCCCGGGGATAGGGGAGAACTATGGCTACACCTTC. Translation: CASTPGIGENYGYTF.

The chain couples TRBV10-3 to TRBJ2-1, with TRBD1 matching 9 bases. CDR1 and CDR2 from the germline V gene are ENHRY and SYGVKD. CDR3 size: 14 residues. J was trimmed by 5 bases and V by 6 bases; bases with no gene match: 5. Written as DNA, the CDR3 is TGTGCCATCAGCGCCGGGACAGGGAACAATGAGCAGTTCTTC. Protein: CAISAGTGNNEQFF.

J is TRBJ1-1 and V is TRBV5-1; tentatively, D is TRBD1 (5 bases). V was trimmed by 1 base and J by 7 bases, leaving 17 bases between them. Germline V gene sequence: CDR1 SGHRS, CDR2 YFSETQ. The CDR3 consists of 15 residues. CDR3: CASSLNGAGVGEAFF. CDR3 nucleotides: TGCGCCAGCAGCTTGAATGGGGCAGGAGTGGGTGAAGCTTTCTTT.

This clone occurred once. The chain couples TRBV12-5 to TRBJ2-1; D is undetermined. The CDR3 has 16 residues. V lost 6 bases, J lost 4 bases, and 19 bases lay in between. Germline CDR1 is LGHNT and CDR2 is FRNRAP. CDR3 DNA sequence: TGTGCTAGTGGCCGCGATACTGCTCCCACTTACAATGAGCAGTTCTTC. The encoded protein is CASGRDTAPTYNEQFF. The full variable domain, rest sourced from reference TRBV12-5 and TRBJ2-1, is DARVTQTPRHKVTEMGQEVTMRCQPILGHNTVFWYRQTMMQGLELLAYFRNRAPLDDSGMPKDRFSAEMPDATLATLKIQPSEPRDSAVYFCASGRDTAPTYNEQFFGPGTRLTVL.

The chain is built from TRBV7-9 and TRBJ2-7, with 7 bases identical to TRBD2. Germline values: CDR1 SEHNR, CDR2 FQNEAQ (reference sequence). The CDR3 is 14 amino acids. Unmatched junction bases numbered 10, after V lost 4 bases and J lost 7 bases. The CDR3, as DNA: TGTGCCAGCAGCTCTGGGACTACCCTTCGGGAGCAGTACTTC. Translated, it gives CASSSGTTLREQYF.

The chain is built from TRBV5-1 and TRBJ2-7; D is unresolved. Germline CDR1 and CDR2: SGHRS and YFSETQ. V dropped 4 bases and J dropped 4 bases, with 12 bases sitting between them. The CDR3 loop spans 13 amino acids. CDR3 coding DNA: TGCGCCAGCAGCCCTGTGGCAGAGTACGAGCAGTACTTC. As protein: CASSPVAEYEQYF.

This clone was observed at least ten times. This rearrangement joins TRBV27 to TRBJ1-2, with D possibly TRBD1 on 6 matching bases. V was clipped by 3 bases and J by 2 bases, with 13 bases between them. The germline CDR1 and CDR2 sequences are MNHEY and SMNVEV (reference sequence). This CDR3 is 15 amino acids long. CDR3 sequence (DNA): TGTGCCAGCAGTTTGTCTCCAGGGGCGAACTATGGCTACACCTTC. Encoded protein: CASSLSPGANYGYTF.

The genes are TRBV28 and TRBJ2-2; no clear D. This CDR3 has 14 residues. Trimming left V 7 bases short and J 2 bases short, with 11 bases between. CDR1 MDHEN and CDR2 SYDVKM come from the germline V gene. DNA of the CDR3: TGTGCCAGCAAGTGGCTTGGAAACACCGGGGAGCTGTTTTTT. This encodes CASKWLGNTGELFF.

This chain links TRBV6-5 with TRBJ1-3, with no clear D. V dropped 7 bases and J dropped 4 bases, with 17 bases sitting between them. Germline loops: CDR1 MNHEY, CDR2 SVGAGI. This CDR3 spans 15 amino acids. The CDR3 bases are TGTGCCAGCACGTCTGATCACGGGCTCGGAAACACCATATATTTT. Protein sequence: CASTSDHGLGNTIYF.

This clone has a single count. This chain joins TRBV7-3 and TRBJ1-1; 7 bases are shared with TRBD1. The germline V gene encodes CDR1 SGHTA and CDR2 FQGTGA. Losses at the gene ends were 5 bases for V and 7 bases for J; bases not matched to a gene: 10. The CDR3 sequence is 14 residues long. The DNA for the CDR3 is TGTGCCAGCAGCCGAAACTGGACAGGACATGAAGCTTTCTTT. As protein: CASSRNWTGHEAFF.

The CDR3 sequence: CASSQLGVYGYTF. The CDR3 bases are TGCGCCAGCAGCCAACTAGGGGTTTATGGCTACACCTTC. The chain is built from TRBV4-3 and TRBJ1-2, with D possibly being TRBD1 (5 bases). This CDR3 spans 13 amino acids. Germline V gene data show CDR1 as LGHNA and CDR2 as YSLEER. V lost 2 bases to trimming and J lost 5 bases, with 9 bases between them.

Remarks on this clone: This is likely an artifact of a read error, given a far larger clone one base away. The chain links TRBV28 to TRBJ2-7; D is unclear. V was clipped by 6 bases and J by 3 bases, with 6 bases between them. CDR3 length: 11 amino acids. Germline V gene sequence: CDR1 MDHEN, CDR2 SYDVKM. This CDR3 is CASSDFYEQYF. CDR3 bases: TGTGCCAGCAGCGACTTCTACGAGCAGTACTTC.

This chain connects TRBV6-5 to TRBJ2-7; 9 nucleotides match TRBD2. Germline V lookup: CDR1 MNHEY, CDR2 SVGAGI. J was trimmed by 0 bases and V by 4 bases; bases with no gene match: 7. The length of the CDR3 is 16 residues. The DNA for the CDR3 is TGTGCCAGCAGTTTTAGCGGGAGCGGTAGCTCCTACGAGCAGTACTTC. Encoded protein: CASSFSGSGSSYEQYF.